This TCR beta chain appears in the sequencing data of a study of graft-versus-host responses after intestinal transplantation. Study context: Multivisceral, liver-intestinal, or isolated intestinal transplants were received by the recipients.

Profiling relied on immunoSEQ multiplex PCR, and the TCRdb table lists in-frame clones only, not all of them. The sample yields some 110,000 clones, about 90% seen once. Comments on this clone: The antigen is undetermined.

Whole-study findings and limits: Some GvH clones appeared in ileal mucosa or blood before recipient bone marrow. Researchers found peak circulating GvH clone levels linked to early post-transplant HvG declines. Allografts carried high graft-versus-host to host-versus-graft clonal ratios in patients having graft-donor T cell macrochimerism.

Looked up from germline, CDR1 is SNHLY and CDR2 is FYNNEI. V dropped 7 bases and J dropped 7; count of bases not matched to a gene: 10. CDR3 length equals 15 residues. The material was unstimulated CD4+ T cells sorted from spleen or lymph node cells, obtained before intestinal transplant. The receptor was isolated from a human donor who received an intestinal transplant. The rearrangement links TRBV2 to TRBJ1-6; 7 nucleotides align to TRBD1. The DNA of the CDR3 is TGTGCCAGCATACTAACCCAGGGGGGGAATTCACCCCTCCACTTT. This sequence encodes CASILTQGGNSPLHF.